What follows are 28 T cell receptor beta chains derived from one specimen sequenced in a study of CD8+ T cells in alopecia areata (dated by TCRdb to about 2018). Read against the paper, the sample's time point label means: 24 weeks on oral tofacitinib. The intended sense of this specimen's treatment or condition label: oral pan-JAK inhibitor, 5-10 mg twice daily. The library was produced with the immunoSEQ multiplex PCR assay. To provide template for TCR sequencing, every sample had RNA extracted and reverse transcribed into cDNA. Not all clones reach the TCRdb copy of this immuneACCESS table, which keeps in-frame sequences only. Checked studies attribute under half of the gap to unresolved V genes and leave the rest unexplained. Present in this sample are 60,000 to 90,000 clones, approximately 64% of which were seen just once. The ten most abundant clones make up 23% of the sample. The specimen was CD8+ T cells sorted from blood, collected at week 24, from a patient treated with tofacitinib. All receptors come from a human donor with alopecia areata.

The chain has TRBV4-1 and TRBJ2-7, with TRBD2 matching 10 bases. The junction had 9 bases not matched to a gene; V was cut back by 2 bases and J by 5 bases. This CDR3 contains 16 residues. The germline V gene encodes CDR1 MGHRA and CDR2 YSYEKL. In DNA form, the CDR3 reads TGCGCCAGCAGCCAACCCCCGGGACTAGCGTTCCACGAGCAGTACTTC. This gives the protein CASSQPPGLAFHEQYF.

The V and J genes are TRBV4-1 and TRBJ1-1; D unclear. The CDR3 is 13 amino acids. In germline, CDR1 is MGHRA, CDR2 YSYEKL. V lost 4 bases to trimming and J lost 2 bases, with 8 bases between them. CDR3 in DNA: TGCGCCAGCAGCCCTTCAGTAAACACTGAAGCTTTCTTT. Its protein product is CASSPSVNTEAFF.

This CDR3 is CASSVTSGSREQYF. The CDR3 DNA reads TGTGCCAGCAGCGTTACTAGCGGGAGTCGCGAGCAGTACTTC. This rearrangement joins TRBV9 to TRBJ2-7, with 11 bases matching TRBD2. The length of the CDR3 is 14 residues. J lost 6 bases, V lost 2 bases, and 4 bases had no gene match. Looked up from germline, CDR1 is SGDLS and CDR2 is YYNGEE. Complete variable domain (other parts from reference TRBV9 and TRBJ2-7): DSGVTQTPKHLITATGQRVTLRCSPRSGDLSVYWYQQSLDQGLQFLIQYYNGEERAKGNILERFSAQQFPDLHSELNLSSLELGDSALYFCASSVTSGSREQYFGPGTRLTVT.

The genes are TRBV7-9 and TRBJ2-7, with TRBD1 identical over 7 bases. The junction had 6 bases not matched to a gene; V was cut back by 2 bases and J by 5 bases. From germline, CDR1 is SEHNR and CDR2 FQNEAQ (reference sequence). This CDR3 is built from 14 residues. The CDR3 sequence: CASSLLQGINEQYF. In DNA, the CDR3 is TGTGCCAGCAGCTTACTACAGGGGATTAACGAGCAGTACTTC.

This rearrangement joins TRBV28 to TRBJ2-3, with 14 positions matching TRBD2. The CDR3 runs to 15 residues. Unmatched junction bases numbered 2, after V lost 5 bases and J lost 4 bases. CDR1 and CDR2 from the germline V gene are MDHEN and SYDVKM. The chain's CDR3 is CASSRLAGGPDTQYF. In DNA, the CDR3 is TGTGCCAGCAGTCGACTAGCGGGAGGGCCAGATACGCAGTATTTT.

CDR3 nucleotide sequence: TGTGCCTGGAATTCCAGGGGCTGGGATCAGCCCCAGCATTTT. Protein product: CAWNSRGWDQPQHF. The J gene is TRBJ1-5, the V gene TRBV30, with D maybe TRBD1 (6 bases). Trimming shortened V by 4 bases and J by 5 bases, and 15 bases separated the two germline ends. The CDR3 has 14 amino acids. Germline V gene lookup returns CDR1 GTSNPN and CDR2 SVGIG (reference sequence). Full variable domain (outside the CDR3, taken from reference TRBV30 and TRBJ1-5): SQTIHQWPATLVQPVGSPLSLECTVEGTSNPNLYWYRQAAGRGLQLLFYSVGIGQISSEVPQNLSASRPQDRQFILSSKKLLLSDSGFYLCAWNSRGWDQPQHFGDGTRLSIL.

The chain is built from TRBV13 and TRBJ2-1, with 11 bases aligning to TRBD1. V gave up 2 bases and J gave up 10 bases; unmatched junction bases: 7. The CDR3 length is 15 residues. Germline V lookup: CDR1 PRHDT, CDR2 FYEKMQ (reference sequence). CDR3 amino acids: CASSLLGQGVEEQFF. CDR3 DNA: TGTGCCAGCAGCTTATTGGGACAGGGGGTCGAGGAGCAGTTCTTC. The full variable domain, completed using reference TRBV13 and TRBJ2-1, is AAGVIQSPRHLIKEKRETATLKCYPIPRHDTVYWYQQGPGQDPQFLISFYEKMQSDKGSIPDRFSAQQFSDYHSELNMSSLELGDSALYFCASSLLGQGVEEQFFGPGTRLTVL.

The rearrangement links TRBV5-1 to TRBJ1-2; no clear D gene. CDR1 is SGHRS, CDR2 YFSETQ, per germline. V lost 3 bases, J lost 8 bases, and 23 bases lay in between. The CDR3 loop spans 16 amino acids. DNA for the CDR3: TGCGCCAGCAGCTCAGAAAGTCTCGAATGGGCTGACGGCTACACCTTC. Protein product: CASSSESLEWADGYTF.

A single count supports this clone. The rearrangement links TRBV28 to TRBJ2-1; 11 positions match TRBD2. This CDR3 spans 15 amino acids. Germline V lookup: CDR1 MDHEN, CDR2 SYDVKM. The junction had 5 bases not matched to a gene; V was cut back by 3 bases and J by 7 bases. The CDR3 DNA follows: TGTGCCAGCAGTTTCGGGCTAGCGGGAGGAAATGAGCAGTTCTTC. Translation: CASSFGLAGGNEQFF.

This chain connects TRBV4-1 to TRBJ2-7; no firm D call. This CDR3 contains 12 residues. V was cut by 0 bases and J by 5 bases, with 5 bases left in between. Germline-derived CDR1 and CDR2 are MGHRA and YSYEKL. The CDR3 DNA is TGCGCCAGCAGCCAAGATAGAAACGAGCAGTACTTC. This translates into CASSQDRNEQYF.

The CDR3 reads CASSFPQGGEPYEQYF. The CDR3 DNA reads as TGTGCCAGCAGCTTCCCCCAGGGAGGGGAGCCCTACGAGCAGTACTTC. The chain has TRBV11-2 and TRBJ2-5, with TRBD2 identical over 7 bases. Gene TRBJ2-7 matches the end of the DNA better, so the J call may be wrong. The germline V gene encodes CDR1 SGHAT and CDR2 FQNNGV. This CDR3 spans 16 amino acids.

Here the CDR3 reads CASSLTQGAWEQYF. In DNA, the CDR3 is TGTGCCAGCAGCTTAACACAGGGGGCGTGGGAGCAGTACTTC. This sequence joins TRBV7-9 and TRBJ2-7, with TRBD1 identical over 9 bases. From germline, CDR1 is SEHNR and CDR2 FQNEAQ (reference sequence). The junction had 6 bases not matched to a gene; V was cut back by 2 bases and J by 7 bases. The CDR3 is 14 amino acids. Using reference TRBV7-9 and TRBJ2-7 for the parts outside the CDR3, the full variable domain is DTGVSQNPRHKITKRGQNVTFRCDPISEHNRLYWYRQTLGQGPEFLTYFQNEAQLEKSRLLSDRFSAERPKGSFSTLEIQRTEQGDSAMYLCASSLTQGAWEQYFGPGTRLTVT.

The CDR3 reads CASSAPFSAAETQYF. The CDR3 DNA reads TGTGCCAGCAGCGCGCCGTTTAGCGCCGCAGAGACCCAGTACTTC. V gene TRBV7-9 combines with J gene TRBJ2-5; a possible D gene is TRBD2 (5 bases). There are 15 residues in the CDR3. V was pared by 5 bases and J by 4 bases, with 17 bases between. The germline gives CDR1 SEHNR, CDR2 FQNEAQ (reference sequence).

The genes are TRBV29-1 and TRBJ2-5; 12 bases align to TRBD2. J was trimmed by 4 bases and V by 7 bases; bases with no gene match: 7. CDR1 and CDR2 (germline): SQVTM, ANQGSEA. The CDR3 has 14 amino acids. The CDR3, as DNA: TGCAGCGACTTGACTAGCGGGAGTAGAGAGACCCAGTACTTC. This encodes CSDLTSGSRETQYF.

The chain is built from TRBV5-6 and TRBJ2-3, with 7 bases aligning to TRBD2. CDR3 size: 15 residues. The V segment lost 7 bases and the J segment 0 bases; nucleotides outside the gene matches: 8. CDR1 is SGHDT, CDR2 YYEEEE, per germline. CDR3: CASGDWEGSTDTQYF. The DNA for the CDR3 is TGTGCCAGCGGAGACTGGGAGGGGAGCACAGATACGCAGTATTTT. The variable domain in full, with the rest retrieved from reference TRBV5-6 and TRBJ2-3, is DAGVTQSPTHLIKTRGQQVTLRCSPKSGHDTVSWYQQALGQGPQFIFQYYEEEERQRGNFPDRFSGHQFPNYSSELNVNALLLGDSALYLCASGDWEGSTDTQYFGPGTRLTVL.

V is TRBV5-1 and J is TRBJ1-6, with TRBD1 identical over 8 bases. The CDR3 totals 14 residues. Germline trimming cut 2 bases from V and 10 bases from J; bases unmatched to any gene: 5. Per germline, CDR1 SGHRS and CDR2 YFSETQ. The CDR3 DNA reads as TGCGCCAGCAGCTTCGGACAGGGCTACTCACCCCTCCACTTT. This encodes CASSFGQGYSPLHF.

The gene calls are TRBV4-3 and TRBJ2-7, with D perhaps TRBD1 or TRBD2 (6 bases each). The CDR3 loop spans 14 amino acids. V was cut by 2 bases and J by 2 bases, with 10 bases left in between. Germline V gene sequence: CDR1 LGHNA, CDR2 YSLEER. In nucleotides, the CDR3 is TGCGCCAGCAGCCAATTCGGGGGCCCCTACGAGCAGTACTTC. As protein: CASSQFGGPYEQYF.

The chain links TRBV9 to TRBJ2-5; 7 nucleotides line up with TRBD2. Germline assignment: CDR1 SGDLS and CDR2 YYNGEE. The V and J ends lost 3 bases and 4 bases, in that order; junction bases with no gene match: 12. The CDR3 extends over 16 amino acids. Here the CDR3 reads CASSALPLAGVETQYF. DNA for the CDR3: TGTGCCAGCAGCGCCCTCCCCCTGGCGGGAGTAGAGACCCAGTACTTC.

This clone has more than one count but fewer than ten. This chain's CDR3 is CASSFASDQPQHF. The CDR3 DNA is TGTGCCAGCAGTTTTGCCAGTGATCAGCCCCAGCATTTT. The chain has TRBV27 and TRBJ1-5; D unresolved. Germline lookup yields CDR1 MNHEY and CDR2 SMNVEV (reference sequence). The V and J ends lost 3 bases and 5 bases respectively, with 8 bases between them. The CDR3 consists of 13 residues.

This chain joins TRBV30 and TRBJ1-2; 7 bases line up with TRBD1. The CDR3 is 15 amino acids. Germline CDR1 and CDR2: GTSNPN and SVGIG (reference sequence). V was clipped by 4 bases and J by 5 bases; unmatched bases: 13. This CDR3 reads CAWTRDSSFPYGYTF. CDR3 DNA sequence: TGTGCCTGGACCAGGGACAGCTCCTTTCCGTATGGCTACACCTTC.

The J gene is TRBJ2-3, the V gene TRBV5-8, with TRBD2 as a possible D gene (5 bases). The CDR3 is made up of 15 amino acids. Trimming took 0 bases from V and 4 from J, leaving 12 bases between them. Per germline, CDR1 SGHTS and CDR2 YDEGEE. The DNA of the CDR3 is TGTGCCAGCAGCTTGGGACTAATCTTGCCAGATACGCAGTATTTT. Amino acid sequence: CASSLGLILPDTQYF.

This rearrangement joins TRBV5-6 to TRBJ2-2; D gene ambiguous. Germline lookup yields CDR1 SGHDT and CDR2 YYEEEE. The length of the CDR3 is 12 residues. V was clipped by 3 bases and J by 6 bases, with 6 bases between them. Written as DNA, the CDR3 is TGTGCCAGCAGCTCTCAATCCGGGGAGCTGTTTTTT. The encoded protein is CASSSQSGELFF.

This clone was picked up a small number of times. This sequence joins TRBV27 and TRBJ2-5; D is uncertain. V gave up 3 bases and J gave up 5 bases, with 10 bases separating them. CDR1 MNHEY and CDR2 SMNVEV come from the germline V gene (reference sequence). This CDR3 contains 13 residues. This CDR3 reads CASSLRPWETQYF. The CDR3 nucleotides are TGTGCCAGCAGTTTGCGTCCTTGGGAGACCCAGTACTTC.

V is TRBV11-2 and J is TRBJ2-7; the match to TRBD2 covers 13 bases. V dropped 4 bases and J dropped 4; count of bases not matched to a gene: 10. CDR1 is SGHAT and CDR2 is FQNNGV in the germline V gene. This CDR3 contains 17 residues. CDR3 residues: CASSSGTSGTSLYEQYF. DNA for the CDR3: TGTGCCAGCAGCTCCGGGACTAGCGGGACCTCGTTATACGAGCAGTACTTC.

This chain joins TRBV19 and TRBJ1-1; D is uncertain. Between the trimmed V and J ends, which lost 6 bases and 6 bases, there was a span of 8 bases. This CDR3 has 11 amino acids. Germline CDR1 and CDR2: LNHDA and SQIVND (reference sequence). The CDR3 nucleotides read TGTGCCAGTAGCTTCGGCTCTGAAGCTTTCTTT. Translated: CASSFGSEAFF.

The chain employs TRBV15 and TRBJ2-7, with a weak D call TRBD1 (7 bases). V lost 3 bases to trimming and J lost 3 bases, with 24 bases between them. The CDR3 totals 18 residues. The germline V gene encodes CDR1 LNHNV and CDR2 YYDKDF (reference sequence). The chain's CDR3 is CATSSDTWINRGLYEQYF. CDR3 DNA sequence: TGTGCCACCAGCAGTGATACCTGGATTAACAGGGGACTCTACGAGCAGTACTTC.

This chain uses TRBV2 with TRBJ2-5, with TRBD1 matching 7 bases. The germline V gene encodes CDR1 SNHLY and CDR2 FYNNEI. The CDR3 contains 13 residues. The CDR3 spells CTTGALIQETQYF. DNA of the CDR3: TGTACTACAGGGGCCCTAATACAAGAGACCCAGTACTTC.

V is TRBV7-6 and J is TRBJ2-5; 9 bases are a match to TRBD1. Unmatched junction bases numbered 12, after V lost 4 bases and J lost 6 bases. The CDR3 length is 16 residues. Germline V lookup: CDR1 SGHVS, CDR2 FNYEAQ. The CDR3 DNA reads TGTGCCAGCAGCTCTCTGACAACAGGGGGCTTTAAGACCCAGTACTTC. It translates to CASSSLTTGGFKTQYF. Combining the CDR3 with reference TRBV7-6 and TRBJ2-5 gives the whole variable domain GAGVSQSPRYKVTKRGQDVALRCDPISGHVSLYWYRQALGQGPEFLTYFNYEAQQDKSGLPNDRFSAERPEGSISTLTIQRTEQRDSAMYRCASSSLTTGGFKTQYFGPGTRLLVL.